The clone carrying this TCR beta chain was counted a few times. Its antigen is unidentified. These data come from a study of beta chain features in type 1 diabetes. Whole-study context: What patients shared with healthy donors was a similar profile of age, gender and cell yields. The study's findings and limits: Shorter TCRB CDR3s, moderately but significantly so, marked every one of the four CD4+ subsets in Type 1 diabetes patients. In comparison with healthy donors, patients had naive, central memory and Treg TCRB repertoires that appeared more similar.

The germline CDR1 and CDR2 sequences are LNHNV and YYDKDF (reference sequence). V dropped 4 bases and J dropped 8 bases, with 14 bases sitting between them. The CDR3 has 14 residues. Isolation of CD4+ naive, central memory, regulatory and stem cell-like memory cells was achieved by sorting via CD45RO/CCR7/CD25/CD127/CD95/CD27. Every bit of the isolated RNA underwent reverse transcription, so sequencing read expressed TCRB transcripts. Only in-frame clones appear in the TCRdb table, and some are missing; sequencing was by immunoSEQ multiplex PCR. The sample has over 700,000 clones, roughly a sixth seen once.

The TCR was taken from a woman under 30 in good health. The chain recombines TRBV15 with TRBJ1-4; D may be TRBD1 (5 bases). Material: naive CD4+ T cells from blood. CDR3 sequence: CATSTIWGSEKLFF. The CDR3 DNA follows: TGTGCCACCAGCACCATTTGGGGGTCCGAAAAACTGTTTTTT.